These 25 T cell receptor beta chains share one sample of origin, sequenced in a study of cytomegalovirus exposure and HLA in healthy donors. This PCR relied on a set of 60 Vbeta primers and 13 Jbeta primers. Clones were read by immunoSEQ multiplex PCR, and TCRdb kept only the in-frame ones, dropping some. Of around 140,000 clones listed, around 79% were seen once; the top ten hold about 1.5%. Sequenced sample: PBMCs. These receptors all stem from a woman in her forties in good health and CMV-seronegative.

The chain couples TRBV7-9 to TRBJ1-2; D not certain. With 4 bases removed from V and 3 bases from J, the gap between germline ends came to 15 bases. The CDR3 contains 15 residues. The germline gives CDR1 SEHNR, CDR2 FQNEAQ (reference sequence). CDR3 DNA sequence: TGTGCCAGCAGCTCCCTCGGCAGGTGGGACTATGGCTACACCTTC. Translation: CASSSLGRWDYGYTF.

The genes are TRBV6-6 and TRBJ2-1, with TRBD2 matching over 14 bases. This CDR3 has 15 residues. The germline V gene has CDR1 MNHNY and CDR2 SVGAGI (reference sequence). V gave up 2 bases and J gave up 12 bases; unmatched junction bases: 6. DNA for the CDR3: TGTGCCAGCAGTTACGGGACTAGCGGGGGAGGAAGGCAGTTCTTC. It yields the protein CASSYGTSGGGRQFF.

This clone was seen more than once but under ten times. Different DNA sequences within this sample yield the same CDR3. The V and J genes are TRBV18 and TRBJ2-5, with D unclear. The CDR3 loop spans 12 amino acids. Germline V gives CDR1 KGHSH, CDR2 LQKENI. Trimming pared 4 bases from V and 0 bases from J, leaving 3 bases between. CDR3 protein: CASSRDQETQYF. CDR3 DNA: TGTGCCAGCTCACGAGACCAAGAGACCCAGTACTTC.

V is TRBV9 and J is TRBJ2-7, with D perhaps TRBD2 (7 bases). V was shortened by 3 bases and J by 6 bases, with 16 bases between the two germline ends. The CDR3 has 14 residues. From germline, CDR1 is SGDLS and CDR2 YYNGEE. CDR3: CASSAYGGPSEQYF. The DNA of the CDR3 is TGTGCCAGCAGCGCTTACGGGGGGCCATCCGAGCAGTACTTC.

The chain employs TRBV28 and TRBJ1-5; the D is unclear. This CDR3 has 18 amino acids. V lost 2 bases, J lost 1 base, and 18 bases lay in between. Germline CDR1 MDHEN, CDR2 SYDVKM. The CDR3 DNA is TGTGCCAGCAGTTTAAAGAGGGCGACTCAGTGGAGCAATCAGCCCCAGCATTTT. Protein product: CASSLKRATQWSNQPQHF.

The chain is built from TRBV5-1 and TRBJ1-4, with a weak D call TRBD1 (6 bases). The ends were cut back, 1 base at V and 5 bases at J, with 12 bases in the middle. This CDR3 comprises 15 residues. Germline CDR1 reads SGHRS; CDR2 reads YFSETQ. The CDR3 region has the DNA TGCGCCAGCAGCTTGTATGCAGGACAGAATGAAAAACTGTTTTTT. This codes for CASSLYAGQNEKLFF.

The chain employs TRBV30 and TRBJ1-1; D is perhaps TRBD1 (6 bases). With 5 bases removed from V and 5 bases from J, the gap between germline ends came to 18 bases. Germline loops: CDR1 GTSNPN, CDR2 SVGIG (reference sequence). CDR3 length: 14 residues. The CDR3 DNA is TGTGCCTGGCGAACCGGGACAAGCGTAACTGAAGCTTTCTTT. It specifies CAWRTGTSVTEAFF.

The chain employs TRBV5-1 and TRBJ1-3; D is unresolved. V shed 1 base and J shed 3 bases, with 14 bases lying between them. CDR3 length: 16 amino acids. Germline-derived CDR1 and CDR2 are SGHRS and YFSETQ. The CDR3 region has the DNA TGCGCCAGCAGCTTGACGGGTCCAGTATATGGAAACACCATATATTTT. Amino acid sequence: CASSLTGPVYGNTIYF.

CDR3 sequence: CASSIGDTGYSGNTIYF. The CDR3 DNA sequence: TGTGCCAGTAGTATCGGTGACACAGGGTACTCTGGAAACACCATATATTTT. This chain connects TRBV19 to TRBJ1-3, with a tentative D call TRBD1 (6 bases). The CDR3 loop spans 17 amino acids. CDR1 is LNHDA and CDR2 is SQIVND in the germline V gene (reference sequence). The V and J ends lost 3 bases and 0 bases respectively, with 15 bases between them.

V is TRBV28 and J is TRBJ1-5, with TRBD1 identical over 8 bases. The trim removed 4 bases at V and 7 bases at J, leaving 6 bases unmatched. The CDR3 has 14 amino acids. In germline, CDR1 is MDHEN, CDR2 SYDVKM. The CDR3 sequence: CASSSAGTGQPQHF. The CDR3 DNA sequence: TGTGCCAGCAGTTCCGCCGGGACAGGACAGCCCCAGCATTTT.

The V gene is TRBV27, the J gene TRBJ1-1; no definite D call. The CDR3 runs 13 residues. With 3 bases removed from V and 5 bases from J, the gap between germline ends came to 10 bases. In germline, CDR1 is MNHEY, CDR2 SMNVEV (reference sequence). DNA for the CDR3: TGTGCCAGCAGTTTTCTGGAGGAGACTGAAGCTTTCTTT. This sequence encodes CASSFLEETEAFF.

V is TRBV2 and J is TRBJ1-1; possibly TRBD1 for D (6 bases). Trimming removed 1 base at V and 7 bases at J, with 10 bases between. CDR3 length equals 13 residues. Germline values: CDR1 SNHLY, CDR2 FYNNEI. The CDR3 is CASSEDRECEAFF. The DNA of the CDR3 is TGTGCCAGCAGTGAAGACAGGGAATGTGAAGCTTTCTTT.

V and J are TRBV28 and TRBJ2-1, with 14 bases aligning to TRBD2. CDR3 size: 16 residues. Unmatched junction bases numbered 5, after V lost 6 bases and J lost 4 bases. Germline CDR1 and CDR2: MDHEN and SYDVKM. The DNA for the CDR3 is TGTGCCAGCAGGACTAGCGGGGGGGCCATGTACAATGAGCAGTTCTTC. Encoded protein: CASRTSGGAMYNEQFF. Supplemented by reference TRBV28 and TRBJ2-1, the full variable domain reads DVKVTQSSRYLVKRTGEKVFLECVQDMDHENMFWYRQDPGLGLRLIYFSYDVKMKEKGDIPEGYSVSREKKERFSLILESASTNQTSMYLCASRTSGGAMYNEQFFGPGTRLTVL.

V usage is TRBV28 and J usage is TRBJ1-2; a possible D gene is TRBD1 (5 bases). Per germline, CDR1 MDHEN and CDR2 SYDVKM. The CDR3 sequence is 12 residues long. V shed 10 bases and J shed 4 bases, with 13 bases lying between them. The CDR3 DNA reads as TGTGCCACAAAGAAGGGGATCTATGGCTACACCTTC. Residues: CATKKGIYGYTF.

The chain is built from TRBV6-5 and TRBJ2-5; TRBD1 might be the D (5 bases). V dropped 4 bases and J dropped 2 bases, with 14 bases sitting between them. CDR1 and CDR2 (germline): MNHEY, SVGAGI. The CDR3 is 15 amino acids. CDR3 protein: CASSSPLKGQETQYF. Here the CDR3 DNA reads TGTGCCAGCAGTTCCCCCCTTAAGGGGCAAGAGACCCAGTACTTC.

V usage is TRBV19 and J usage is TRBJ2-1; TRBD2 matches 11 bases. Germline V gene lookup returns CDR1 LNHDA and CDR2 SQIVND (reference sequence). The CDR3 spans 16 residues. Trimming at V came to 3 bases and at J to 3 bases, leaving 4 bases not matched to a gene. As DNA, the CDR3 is TGTGCCAGTAGTATTGGGCTAGCGGGGGGCTACAATGAGCAGTTCTTC. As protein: CASSIGLAGGYNEQFF.

The CDR3 nucleotides read TGCGCCAGCAGCCAAGATTGGAGGGAGCATCAGCCCCAGCATTTT. Its translation is CASSQDWREHQPQHF. V usage is TRBV4-3 and J usage is TRBJ1-5; D gene ambiguous. The germline V gene encodes CDR1 LGHNA and CDR2 YSLEER. V was shortened by 0 bases and J by 5 bases, with 11 bases between the two germline ends. The CDR3 spans 15 residues.

The CDR3 bases are TGTGCCAGTAGTACCCCTTTTAGTGAAGCTTTCTTT. Its translation is CASSTPFSEAFF. The J gene is TRBJ1-1, the V gene TRBV19; D not certain. V was pared by 4 bases and J by 7 bases, with 10 bases between. Germline-derived CDR1 and CDR2 are LNHDA and SQIVND (reference sequence). The CDR3 has 12 residues.

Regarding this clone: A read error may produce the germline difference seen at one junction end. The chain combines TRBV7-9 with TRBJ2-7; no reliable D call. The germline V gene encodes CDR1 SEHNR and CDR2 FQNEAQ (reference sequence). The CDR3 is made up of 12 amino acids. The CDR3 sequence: CSSSLGNYEQYF. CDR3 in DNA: TGTTCCAGCAGCTTAGGTAATTATGAGCAGTACTTC.

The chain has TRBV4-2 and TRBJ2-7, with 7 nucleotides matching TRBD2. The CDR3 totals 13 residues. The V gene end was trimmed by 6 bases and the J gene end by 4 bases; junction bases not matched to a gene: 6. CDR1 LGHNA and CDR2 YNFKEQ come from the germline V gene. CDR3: CASSSLARYEQYF. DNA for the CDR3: TGTGCCAGCAGTTCACTAGCGAGGTACGAGCAGTACTTC.

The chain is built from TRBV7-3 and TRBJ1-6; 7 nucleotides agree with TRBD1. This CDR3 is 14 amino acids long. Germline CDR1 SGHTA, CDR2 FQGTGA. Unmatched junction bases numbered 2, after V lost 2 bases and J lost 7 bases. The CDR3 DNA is TGTGCCAGCAGCTTAGGGACAGCGAATTCACCCCTCCACTTT. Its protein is CASSLGTANSPLHF.

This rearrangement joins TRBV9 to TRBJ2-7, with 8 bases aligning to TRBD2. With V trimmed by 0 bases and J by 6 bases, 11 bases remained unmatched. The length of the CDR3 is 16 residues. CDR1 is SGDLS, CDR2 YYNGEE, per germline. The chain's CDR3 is CASSVAGGGGGREQYF. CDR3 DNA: TGTGCCAGCAGCGTAGCTGGCGGGGGCGGGGGGCGCGAGCAGTACTTC. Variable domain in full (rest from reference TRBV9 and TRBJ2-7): DSGVTQTPKHLITATGQRVTLRCSPRSGDLSVYWYQQSLDQGLQFLIQYYNGEERAKGNILERFSAQQFPDLHSELNLSSLELGDSALYFCASSVAGGGGGREQYFGPGTRLTVT.

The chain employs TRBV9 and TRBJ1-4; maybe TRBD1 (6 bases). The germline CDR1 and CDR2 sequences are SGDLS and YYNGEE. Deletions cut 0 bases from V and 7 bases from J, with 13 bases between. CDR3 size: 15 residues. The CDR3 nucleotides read TGTGCCAGCAGCGTAGGAGGGACAACGAGTGAAAAACTGTTTTTT. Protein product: CASSVGGTTSEKLFF. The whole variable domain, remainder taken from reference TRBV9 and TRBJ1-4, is DSGVTQTPKHLITATGQRVTLRCSPRSGDLSVYWYQQSLDQGLQFLIQYYNGEERAKGNILERFSAQQFPDLHSELNLSSLELGDSALYFCASSVGGTTSEKLFFGSGTQLSVL.

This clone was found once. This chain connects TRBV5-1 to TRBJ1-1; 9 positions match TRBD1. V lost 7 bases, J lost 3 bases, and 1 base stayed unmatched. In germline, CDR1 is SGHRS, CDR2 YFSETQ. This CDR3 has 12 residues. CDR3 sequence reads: CASGDRDTEAFF. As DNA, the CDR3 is TGCGCCAGCGGGGACAGGGACACTGAAGCTTTCTTT.

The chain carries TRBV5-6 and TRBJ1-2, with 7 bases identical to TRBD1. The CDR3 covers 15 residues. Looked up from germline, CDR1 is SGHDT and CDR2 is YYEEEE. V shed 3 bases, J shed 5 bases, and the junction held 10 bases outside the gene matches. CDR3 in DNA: TGTGCCAGCAGCTACAGGACAGGCGGGGGGTATGGCTACACCTTC. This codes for CASSYRTGGGYGYTF.